The 27 T cell receptor beta chains listed next were all sequenced from one sample in a study of cytomegalovirus exposure and HLA in healthy donors. The PCR made use of 60 Vbeta and 13 Jbeta primers. Libraries were prepared by immunoSEQ multiplex PCR; TCRdb keeps only in-frame clonotypes and omits some of them. The sample includes under 80,000 clones, over 70% seen only once; the top ten take approximately 7.2%. The sequenced sample was PBMCs. Receptor source: a woman between 35 and 50 years old in good health and CMV-seronegative.

CDR3 DNA: TGTGCCAGCAGTCCGCTGGGGGGGCAGTGGCTGTTTTTT. Translated: CASSPLGGQWLFF. This rearrangement joins TRBV27 to TRBJ1-4; perhaps TRBD1 as D (6 bases). The CDR3 runs to 13 residues. V was clipped by 5 bases and J by 14 bases, with 18 bases between them. Germline V gene data show CDR1 as MNHEY and CDR2 as SMNVEV (reference sequence). Filled out from reference TRBV27 and TRBJ1-4, the complete variable domain reads EAQVTQNPRYLITVTGKKLTVTCSQNMNHEYMSWYRQDPGLGLRQIYYSMNVEVTDKGDVPEGYKVSRKEKRNFPLILESPSPNQTSLYFCASSPLGGQWLFFGSGTQLSVL.

This clone was detected a few times. This chain uses TRBV4-1 with TRBJ1-3; D is uncertain. Germline loops: CDR1 MGHRA, CDR2 YSYEKL. Trimming stripped 2 bases from V and 0 bases from J, with 11 bases between. This CDR3 contains 16 residues. CDR3 region: CASSQREGFSGNTIYF. As DNA, the CDR3 is TGCGCCAGCAGCCAAAGGGAGGGTTTCTCTGGAAACACCATATATTTT.

This clone was seen only a few times. The J gene is TRBJ2-2, the V gene TRBV5-1; 9 nucleotides agree with TRBD1. Germline V gives CDR1 SGHRS, CDR2 YFSETQ. The CDR3 extends over 16 amino acids. V shed 0 bases, J shed 5 bases, and the junction held 5 bases outside the gene matches. The CDR3 is CASSLDRQGGTGELFF. In DNA form, the CDR3 reads TGCGCCAGCAGCTTGGACAGACAGGGGGGTACCGGGGAGCTGTTTTTT.

The CDR3 sequence: CAWSRPGQGIAEAFF. The CDR3 DNA reads as TGTGCCTGGAGTCGACCGGGACAGGGGATCGCTGAAGCTTTCTTT. This chain connects TRBV30 to TRBJ1-1; TRBD1 matches at 10 bases. The CDR3 sequence is 15 residues long. With V trimmed by 2 bases and J by 6 bases, 9 bases remained unmatched. CDR1 is GTSNPN and CDR2 is SVGIG in the germline V gene (reference sequence). The full variable domain, with the rest looked up from reference TRBV30 and TRBJ1-1, is SQTIHQWPATLVQPVGSPLSLECTVEGTSNPNLYWYRQAAGRGLQLLFYSVGIGQISSEVPQNLSASRPQDRQFILSSKKLLLSDSGFYLCAWSRPGQGIAEAFFGQGTRLTVV.

In this sample, this clone turned up a few times. This chain uses TRBV21-1 with TRBJ1-3; the table's D call, TRBD1, was not checked against the DNA. TRBV21-1 is classified as a pseudogene. The CDR3 loop spans 15 amino acids. The CDR3 loop is CASSDRALSGNTIYF. The CDR3, as DNA: TGTGCCAGCAGCGACAGGGCTCTCTCTGGAAACACCATATATTTT.

This chain links TRBV7-9 with TRBJ1-5, with D maybe TRBD1 (5 bases). CDR3 length: 12 residues. CDR1 and CDR2 (germline): SEHNR, FQNEAQ (reference sequence). V shed 5 bases and J shed 11 bases, with 13 bases lying between them. This chain's CDR3 is CASSLAGDAQHF. CDR3 DNA: TGTGCCAGCAGCCTCGCGGGGGACGCCCAGCATTTT.

The chain is built from TRBV5-4 and TRBJ1-1; 8 positions match TRBD1. CDR1 and CDR2 (germline): SGHNT, YYREEE (reference sequence). V was clipped by 4 bases and J by 4 bases; unmatched bases: 12. CDR3 length equals 16 residues. The CDR3 DNA is TGTGCCAGCAGCAAGTCAGGGGGCGGGAGGGGCACTGAAGCTTTCTTT. Amino acid sequence: CASSKSGGGRGTEAFF.

The rearrangement joins TRBV29-1 to TRBJ2-2; 7 bases fit TRBD2. The CDR3 covers 15 residues. CDR1 and CDR2 (germline): SQVTM, ANQGSEA. CDR3 amino acids: CSGRGRRVGTGELFF. The DNA of the CDR3 is TGCAGTGGGAGGGGAAGGCGGGTCGGGACCGGGGAGCTGTTTTTT.

The rearrangement uses TRBV5-1 and TRBJ2-3; 7 bases are shared with TRBD2. The V and J ends lost 3 bases and 2 bases, in that order; junction bases with no gene match: 12. CDR1 and CDR2 from the germline V gene are SGHRS and YFSETQ. The CDR3 extends over 17 amino acids. CDR3 DNA: TGCGCCAGCAGCTCCCAGCCTTCGGGGGGAAACACAGATACGCAGTATTTT. Protein product: CASSSQPSGGNTDTQYF.

This clone was seen once. This chain uses TRBV10-3 with TRBJ2-3, with D maybe TRBD2 (6 bases). V dropped 11 bases and J dropped 0 bases, with 15 bases sitting between them. The germline CDR1 and CDR2 sequences are ENHRY and SYGVKD. The CDR3 extends over 14 amino acids. The CDR3 region is CAVSSGRSTDTQYF. DNA for the CDR3: TGTGCCGTGTCCAGCGGGCGAAGCACAGATACGCAGTATTTT.

A single count supports this clone. This chain uses TRBV7-9 with TRBJ2-3, with D perhaps matching TRBD1 (6 bases). Between the trimmed V and J ends, which lost 2 bases and 3 bases, there was a span of 15 bases. Germline loops: CDR1 SEHNR, CDR2 FQNEAQ (reference sequence). This CDR3 is built from 16 residues. The CDR3 bases are TGTGCCAGCAGCTTAAAATCGTTTCAGGGGACAGATACGCAGTATTTT. Protein product: CASSLKSFQGTDTQYF.

The chain combines TRBV28 with TRBJ2-7; 10 bases map to TRBD2. J lost 3 bases, V lost 6 bases, and 8 bases had no gene match. The CDR3 covers 15 residues. Germline V gives CDR1 MDHEN, CDR2 SYDVKM. CDR3 sequence reads: CASRGTGTSVYEQYF. The CDR3 nucleotides read TGTGCCAGCAGGGGCACCGGGACTAGCGTCTACGAGCAGTACTTC.

The V call is TRBV5-4, the J call TRBJ2-5; 7 nucleotides match TRBD2. With the DNA end fitting TRBJ2-7 better, the J assignment may be wrong. The V gene's germline CDR1 is SGHNT and CDR2 YYREEE (reference sequence). The CDR3 has 15 amino acids. The CDR3 is CASSLKLGGLDEQYF. In DNA form, the CDR3 reads TGTGCCAGCAGCTTGAAATTGGGGGGGTTGGACGAGCAGTACTTC.

This clone was picked up one time. The chain links TRBV11-2 to TRBJ2-4; 14 bases are shared with TRBD2. V gave up 10 bases and J gave up 7 bases; unmatched junction bases: 9. From germline, CDR1 is SGHAT and CDR2 FQNNGV. There are 15 residues in the CDR3. The CDR3 loop reads CATGTSGGPGNIQYF. The CDR3 bases are TGTGCCACAGGGACTAGCGGGGGCCCGGGGAACATTCAGTACTTC.

This clone was seen a few times. The chain uses TRBV10-1 and TRBJ2-7; TRBD2 might be the D (5 bases). This CDR3 is 15 amino acids long. Germline V CDR1 and CDR2: WNHNN, SYGVQD (reference sequence). Trimming left V 6 bases short and J 9 bases short, with 24 bases between. The CDR3 bases are TGCGCCAGCAGCCATGCCCGGGATGGACCTGGGGTGCAGTACTTC. Protein sequence: CASSHARDGPGVQYF.

The gene calls are TRBV5-1 and TRBJ2-5; 7 bases match TRBD1. The V segment lost 3 bases and the J segment 3 bases; nucleotides outside the gene matches: 2. The CDR3 length is 13 residues. Germline V gene data show CDR1 as SGHRS and CDR2 as YFSETQ. The CDR3 nucleotides are TGCGCCAGCAGCTCGGACAGGAAAGAGACCCAGTACTTC. Translation: CASSSDRKETQYF.

The chain recombines TRBV18 with TRBJ2-5, with TRBD1 identical over 9 bases. The CDR3 contains 22 residues. The V segment lost 5 bases and the J segment 1 base; nucleotides outside the gene matches: 26. Germline CDR1 is KGHSH and CDR2 is LQKENI. The chain's CDR3 is CASSSIRNRGRGTHAVQETQYF. In DNA, the CDR3 is TGTGCCAGCTCATCAATTAGGAACAGGGGGCGCGGGACCCATGCCGTCCAAGAGACCCAGTACTTC.

This clone was seen a handful of times. The chain has TRBV4-1 and TRBJ2-1; 11 nucleotides line up with TRBD2. CDR1 and CDR2 (germline): MGHRA, YSYEKL. V was clipped by 0 bases and J by 2 bases; unmatched bases: 6. The CDR3 covers 18 residues. The CDR3 DNA reads TGCGCCAGCAGCCAAGAGGGCCAACTAGCGGGGGCCTACAATGAGCAGTTCTTC. Translation gives CASSQEGQLAGAYNEQFF.

The genes are TRBV7-2 and TRBJ1-1; D is unclear. Germline CDR1 SGHTA, CDR2 FQGNSA. The CDR3 is made up of 15 amino acids. Trimming pared 1 base from V and 1 base from J, leaving 10 bases between. The DNA of the CDR3 is TGTGCCAGCAGCTTAGATTTTAGAGGGAACACTGAAGCTTTCTTT. Translating it yields CASSLDFRGNTEAFF.

V usage is TRBV7-2 and J usage is TRBJ1-4; a weak D match, TRBD1 (6 bases). Trimming removed 1 base from V and 10 bases from J, with 7 bases in between. The germline gives CDR1 SGHTA, CDR2 FQGNSA. The CDR3 extends over 12 amino acids. DNA of the CDR3: TGTGCCAGCAGCTTAGACAGGGCAAAACTGTTTTTT. Translated: CASSLDRAKLFF.

V gene TRBV4-3 combines with J gene TRBJ1-5; D is undetermined. Germline V gene lookup returns CDR1 LGHNA and CDR2 YSLEER. CDR3 size: 15 residues. V lost 1 base and J lost 2, with 9 bases in between. CDR3 in amino acids: CASSQGVGGNQPQHF. The CDR3 DNA follows: TGCGCCAGCAGCCAAGGGGTCGGGGGCAATCAGCCCCAGCATTTT.

The chain recombines TRBV7-2 with TRBJ1-2; possible D gene TRBD1, 6 bases. CDR1 and CDR2 (germline): SGHTA, FQGNSA. This CDR3 comprises 13 residues. The V end lost 6 bases, the J end lost 6 bases, and 14 bases lay between the germline ends. The CDR3 nucleotides read TGTGCCAGCAGTATACAGGGATTAGATGGCTACACCTTC. It encodes CASSIQGLDGYTF.

V gene TRBV7-2 combines with J gene TRBJ1-5, with D uncertain. This CDR3 region has 12 residues. In germline, CDR1 is SGHTA, CDR2 FQGNSA. The V and J ends lost 5 bases and 4 bases respectively, with 6 bases between them. CDR3 in DNA: TGTGCCAGCAGCCGCAGTAATCAGCCCCAGCATTTT. Protein sequence: CASSRSNQPQHF. The whole variable domain, remainder taken from reference TRBV7-2 and TRBJ1-5, is GAGVSQSPSNKVTEKGKDVELRCDPISGHTALYWYRQSLGQGLEFLIYFQGNSAPDKSGLPSDRFSAERTGGSVSTLTIQRTQQEDSAVYLCASSRSNQPQHFGDGTRLSIL.

The rearrangement uses TRBV6-4 and TRBJ2-1; 13 nucleotides align to TRBD2. V lost 5 bases and J lost 0; bases outside the gene matches: 7. The length of the CDR3 is 18 residues. Germline V gene lookup returns CDR1 MRHNA and CDR2 SNTAGT. The CDR3 spells CASSLTSGRRSSYNEQFF. CDR3 in DNA: TGTGCCAGCAGTCTGACTAGCGGGAGGAGGAGCTCCTACAATGAGCAGTTCTTC.

This clone was seen once. This chain uses TRBV6-5 with TRBJ1-4, with 7 bases aligning to TRBD1. The CDR3 extends over 12 amino acids. V shed 8 bases, J shed 7 bases, and the junction held 4 bases outside the gene matches. Germline V CDR1 and CDR2: MNHEY, SVGAGI. Here the CDR3 DNA reads TGTGCCAGCTCCCGGGACAGTGAAAAACTGTTTTTT. Translation: CASSRDSEKLFF.

The chain links TRBV7-2 to TRBJ1-1, with D possibly being TRBD1 (5 bases). V shed 3 bases and J shed 7 bases, with 15 bases lying between them. CDR3 length: 14 residues. Germline-derived CDR1 and CDR2 are SGHTA and FQGNSA. The CDR3 sequence is CASSFTPGGGEAFF. As DNA, the CDR3 is TGTGCCAGCAGCTTTACCCCGGGGGGGGGTGAAGCTTTCTTT.

The chain combines TRBV5-8 with TRBJ2-5; 12 nucleotides line up with TRBD1. Germline V CDR1 and CDR2: SGHTS, YDEGEE. This CDR3 is 17 amino acids long. V shed 4 bases and J 5 bases; nucleotides not matched to a gene: 12. The chain's CDR3 is CASSLGAGTGGLETQYF. CDR3 nucleotides: TGTGCCAGCAGCCTAGGAGCCGGGACAGGGGGCCTGGAGACCCAGTACTTC.